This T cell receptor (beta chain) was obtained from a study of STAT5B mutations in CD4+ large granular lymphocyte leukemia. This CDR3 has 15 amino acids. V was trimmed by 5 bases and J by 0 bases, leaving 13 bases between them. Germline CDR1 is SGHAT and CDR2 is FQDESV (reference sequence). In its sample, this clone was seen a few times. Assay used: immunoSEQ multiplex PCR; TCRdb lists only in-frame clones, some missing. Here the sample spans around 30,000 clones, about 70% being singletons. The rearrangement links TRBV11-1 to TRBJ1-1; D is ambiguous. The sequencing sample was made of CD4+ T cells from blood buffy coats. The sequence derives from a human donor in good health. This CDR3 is CASSREGGMNTEAFF. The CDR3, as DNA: TGTGCCAGCAGCCGCGAAGGTGGGATGAACACTGAAGCTTTCTTT.